The clone carrying this T cell receptor beta chain has just one count. The data were taken from a study of control samples from healthy donors and cancer patients. The table came from immunoSEQ multiplex PCR; TCRdb's copy has only in-frame clones and leaves some out. The profile covers just over 90,000 clones, with about 88% appearing a single time and 1.3% taken by the ten largest. Sequences were obtained from blood. The clonotype comes from a woman in her fifties or sixties in good health.

CDR3 residues: CATSRLPGAHNEQFF. DNA for the CDR3: TGTGCCACCAGCAGACTCCCAGGGGCCCACAATGAGCAGTTCTTC. The rearrangement joins TRBV15 to TRBJ2-1, with D possibly TRBD1 on 6 matching bases. Trimming pared 2 bases from V and 5 bases from J, leaving 13 bases between. CDR1 LNHNV and CDR2 YYDKDF come from the germline V gene (reference sequence). The CDR3 contains 15 residues. Drawing the rest from reference TRBV15 and TRBJ2-1, the complete variable domain is DAMVIQNPRYQVTQFGKPVTLSCSQTLNHNVMYWYQQKSSQAPKLLFHYYDKDFNNEADTPDNFQSRRPNTSFCFLDIRSPGLGDTAMYLCATSRLPGAHNEQFFGPGTRLTVL.